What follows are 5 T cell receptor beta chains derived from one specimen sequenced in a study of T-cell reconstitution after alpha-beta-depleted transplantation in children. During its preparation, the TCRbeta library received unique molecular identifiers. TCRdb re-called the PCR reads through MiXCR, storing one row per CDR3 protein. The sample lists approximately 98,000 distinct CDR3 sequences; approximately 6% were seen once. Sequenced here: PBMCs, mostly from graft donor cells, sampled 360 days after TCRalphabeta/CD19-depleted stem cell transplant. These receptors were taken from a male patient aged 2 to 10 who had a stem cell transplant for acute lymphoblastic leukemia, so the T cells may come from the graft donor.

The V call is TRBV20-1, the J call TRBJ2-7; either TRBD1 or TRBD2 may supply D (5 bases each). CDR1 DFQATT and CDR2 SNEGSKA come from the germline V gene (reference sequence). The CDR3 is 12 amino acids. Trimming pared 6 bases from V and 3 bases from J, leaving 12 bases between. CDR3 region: CSARGSIYEQYF. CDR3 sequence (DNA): TGCAGTGCCCGGGGCTCTATCTACGAGCAGTACTTC.

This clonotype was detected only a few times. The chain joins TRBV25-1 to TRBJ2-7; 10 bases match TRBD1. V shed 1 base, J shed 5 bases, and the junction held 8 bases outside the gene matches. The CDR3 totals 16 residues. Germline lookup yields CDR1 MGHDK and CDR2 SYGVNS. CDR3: CASSEWIGTGVDEQYF. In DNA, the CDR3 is TGTGCCAGCAGTGAATGGATCGGGACAGGGGTCGACGAGCAGTACTTC.

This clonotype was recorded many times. For the CDR3, the DNA is TGCGCCAGCAGCCAAGACAGCACAGATACGCAGTATTTT. Amino acids: CASSQDSTDTQYF. This rearrangement joins TRBV4-3 to TRBJ2-3; D gene ambiguous. V shed 0 bases and J shed 0 bases, with 1 base lying between them. Germline CDR1 is LGHNA and CDR2 is YSLEER. The CDR3 spans 13 residues.

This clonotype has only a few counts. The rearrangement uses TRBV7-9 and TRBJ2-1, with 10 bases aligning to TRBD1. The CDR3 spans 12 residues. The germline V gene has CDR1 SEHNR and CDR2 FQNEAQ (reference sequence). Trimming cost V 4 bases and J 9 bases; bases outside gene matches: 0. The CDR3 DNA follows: TGTGCCAGCAGCTGGGACAGGGGTGAGCAGTTCTTC. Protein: CASSWDRGEQFF.

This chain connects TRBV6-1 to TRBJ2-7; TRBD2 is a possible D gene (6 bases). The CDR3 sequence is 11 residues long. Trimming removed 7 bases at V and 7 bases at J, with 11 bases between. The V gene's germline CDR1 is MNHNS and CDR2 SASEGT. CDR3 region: CASILGGEQYF. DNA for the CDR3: TGTGCCAGCATCCTGGGGGGAGAGCAGTACTTC.